The clone carrying this TCR beta chain was found once. The PCR contained 60 Vbeta and 13 Jbeta primers. The assay was immunoSEQ multiplex PCR, and TCRdb's table has in-frame clones only and misses some. The profile shows around 150,000 clones, roughly two thirds of them singletons. The CDR3 consists of 13 residues. Deletions cut 5 bases from V and 4 bases from J, with 11 bases between. Germline V lookup: CDR1 SEHNR, CDR2 FQNEAQ (reference sequence). These data belong to a study of cytomegalovirus exposure and HLA in healthy donors. The TCR was taken from a woman aged 25 to 39 in good health and CMV-seronegative. Sample: PBMCs. The chain carries TRBV7-9 and TRBJ2-5; D remains ambiguous. CDR3 bases: TGTGCCAGCAGCCAGCATAGCACAGAGACCCAGTACTTC. It yields the protein CASSQHSTETQYF.